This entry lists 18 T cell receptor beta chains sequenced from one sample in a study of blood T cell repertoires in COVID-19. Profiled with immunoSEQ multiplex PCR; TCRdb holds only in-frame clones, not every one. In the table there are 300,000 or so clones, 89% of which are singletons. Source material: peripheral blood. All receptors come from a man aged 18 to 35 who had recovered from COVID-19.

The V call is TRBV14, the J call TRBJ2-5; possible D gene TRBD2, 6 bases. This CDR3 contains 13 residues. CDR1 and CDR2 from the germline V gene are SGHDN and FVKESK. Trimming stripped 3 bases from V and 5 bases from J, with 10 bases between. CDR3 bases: TGTGCCAGCAGCCACAGCGGGTGGGAGACCCAGTACTTC. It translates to CASSHSGWETQYF.

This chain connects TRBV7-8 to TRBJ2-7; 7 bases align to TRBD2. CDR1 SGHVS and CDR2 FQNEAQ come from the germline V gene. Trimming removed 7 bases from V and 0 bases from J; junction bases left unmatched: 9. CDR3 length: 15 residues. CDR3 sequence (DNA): TGTGCCAGCACCCTGGGAGGGGCGAGCTCCTACGAGCAGTACTTC. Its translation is CASTLGGASSYEQYF. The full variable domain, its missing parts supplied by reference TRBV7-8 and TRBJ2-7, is GAGVSQSPRYKVAKRGQDVALRCDPISGHVSLFWYQQALGQGPEFLTYFQNEAQLDKSGLPSDRFFAERPEGSVSTLKIQRTQQEDSAVYLCASTLGGASSYEQYFGPGTRLTVT.

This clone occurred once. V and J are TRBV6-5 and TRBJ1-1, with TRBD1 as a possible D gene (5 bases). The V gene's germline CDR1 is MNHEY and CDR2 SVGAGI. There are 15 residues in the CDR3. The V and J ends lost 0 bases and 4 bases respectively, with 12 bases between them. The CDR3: CASSYSTGGVTEAFF. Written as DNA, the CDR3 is TGTGCCAGCAGTTACTCAACAGGTGGGGTCACTGAAGCTTTCTTT.

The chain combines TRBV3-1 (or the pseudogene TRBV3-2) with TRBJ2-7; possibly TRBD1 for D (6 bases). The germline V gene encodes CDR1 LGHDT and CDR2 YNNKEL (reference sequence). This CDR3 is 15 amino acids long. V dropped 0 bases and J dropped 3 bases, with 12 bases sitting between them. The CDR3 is CASSQDLGRGYEQYF. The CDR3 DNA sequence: TGTGCCAGCAGCCAAGATCTAGGCAGGGGCTACGAGCAGTACTTC.

The CDR3 DNA sequence: TGTGCCAGCAGTTCCTTCTCCTACGAGCAGTACTTC. The encoded protein is CASSSFSYEQYF. The chain joins TRBV6-6 to TRBJ2-7; D remains unclear. The V gene lost 4 bases and the J gene lost 0 bases, with 4 bases spanning the gap. The CDR3 length is 12 residues. CDR1 and CDR2 from the germline V gene are MNHNY and SVGAGI (reference sequence).

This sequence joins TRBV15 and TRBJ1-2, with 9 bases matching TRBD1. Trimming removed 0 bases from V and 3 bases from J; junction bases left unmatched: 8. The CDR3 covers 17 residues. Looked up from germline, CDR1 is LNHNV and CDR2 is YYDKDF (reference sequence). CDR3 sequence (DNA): TGTGCCACCAGCAGAGATCGGACAGGGGTTTTAGACTATGGCTACACCTTC. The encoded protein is CATSRDRTGVLDYGYTF.

The DNA for the CDR3 is TGTGCCAGCAGCGTAGCTGGGACAATGTACAATGAGCAGTTCTTC. It codes for CASSVAGTMYNEQFF. The V gene is TRBV9, the J gene TRBJ2-1; a possible D gene is TRBD1 (6 bases). The CDR3 length is 15 residues. Trimming left V 0 bases short and J 4 bases short, with 11 bases between. In germline, CDR1 is SGDLS, CDR2 YYNGEE.

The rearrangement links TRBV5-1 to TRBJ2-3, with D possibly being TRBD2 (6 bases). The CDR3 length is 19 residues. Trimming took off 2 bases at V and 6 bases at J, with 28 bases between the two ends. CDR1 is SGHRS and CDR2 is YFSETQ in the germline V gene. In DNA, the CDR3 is TGCGCCAGCAGCTTTCTGGGGAGATATAAGACTAGGGGCAATGATACGCAGTATTTT. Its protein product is CASSFLGRYKTRGNDTQYF.

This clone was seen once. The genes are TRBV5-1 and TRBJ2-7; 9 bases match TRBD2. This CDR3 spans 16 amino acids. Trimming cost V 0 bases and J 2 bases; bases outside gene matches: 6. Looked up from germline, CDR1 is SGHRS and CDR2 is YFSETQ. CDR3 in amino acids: CASSLAPGLATYEQYF. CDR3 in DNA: TGCGCCAGCAGCTTGGCCCCGGGACTAGCCACCTACGAGCAGTACTTC. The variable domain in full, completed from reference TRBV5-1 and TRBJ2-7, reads KAGVTQTPRYLIKTRGQQVTLSCSPISGHRSVSWYQQTPGQGLQFLFEYFSETQRNKGNFPGRFSGRQFSNSRSEMNVSTLELGDSALYLCASSLAPGLATYEQYFGPGTRLTVT.

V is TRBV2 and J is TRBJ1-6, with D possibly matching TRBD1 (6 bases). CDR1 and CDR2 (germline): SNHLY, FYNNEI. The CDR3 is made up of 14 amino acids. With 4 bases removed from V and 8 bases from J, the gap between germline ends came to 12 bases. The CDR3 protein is CASSGRQEYSPLHF. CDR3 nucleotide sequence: TGTGCCAGCAGTGGGAGACAGGAGTATTCACCCCTCCACTTT. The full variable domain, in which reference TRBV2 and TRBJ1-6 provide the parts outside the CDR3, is EPEVTQTPSHQVTQMGQEVILRCVPISNHLYFYWYRQILGQKVEFLVSFYNNEISEKSEIFDDQFSVERPDGSNFTLKIRSTKLEDSAMYFCASSGRQEYSPLHFGNGTRLTVT.

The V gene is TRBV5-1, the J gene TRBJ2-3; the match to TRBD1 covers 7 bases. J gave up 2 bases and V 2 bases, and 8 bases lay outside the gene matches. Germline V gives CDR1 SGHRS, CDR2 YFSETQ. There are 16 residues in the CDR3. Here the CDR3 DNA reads TGCGCCAGCAGCTTAAACCGGGACAGCCTCACAGATACGCAGTATTTT. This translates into CASSLNRDSLTDTQYF.

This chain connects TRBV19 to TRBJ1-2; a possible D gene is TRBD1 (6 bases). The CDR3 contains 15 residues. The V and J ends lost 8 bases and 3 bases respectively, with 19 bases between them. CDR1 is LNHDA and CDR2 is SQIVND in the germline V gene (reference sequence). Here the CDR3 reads CASSPLGAGDYGYTF. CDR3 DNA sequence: TGTGCCAGTTCACCCCTGGGCGCAGGGGACTATGGCTACACCTTC. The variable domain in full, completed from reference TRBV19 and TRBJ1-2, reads DGGITQSPKYLFRKEGQNVTLSCEQNLNHDAMYWYRQDPGQGLRLIYYSQIVNDFQKGDIAEGYSVSREKKESFPLTVTSAQKNPTAFYLCASSPLGAGDYGYTFGSGTRLTVV.

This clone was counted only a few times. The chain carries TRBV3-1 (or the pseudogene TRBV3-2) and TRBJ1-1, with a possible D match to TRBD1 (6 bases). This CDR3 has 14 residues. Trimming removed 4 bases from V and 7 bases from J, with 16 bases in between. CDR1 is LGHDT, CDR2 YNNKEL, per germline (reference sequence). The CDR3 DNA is TGTGCCAGCAGCCCGAAGGGGCAGGGGAATGAAGCTTTCTTT. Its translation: CASSPKGQGNEAFF.

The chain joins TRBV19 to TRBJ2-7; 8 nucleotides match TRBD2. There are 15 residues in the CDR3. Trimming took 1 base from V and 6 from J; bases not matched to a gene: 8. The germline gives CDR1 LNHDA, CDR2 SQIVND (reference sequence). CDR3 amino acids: CASSIVSAGGGEQYF. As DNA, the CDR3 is TGTGCCAGTAGTATAGTGTCCGCGGGAGGTGGCGAGCAGTACTTC.

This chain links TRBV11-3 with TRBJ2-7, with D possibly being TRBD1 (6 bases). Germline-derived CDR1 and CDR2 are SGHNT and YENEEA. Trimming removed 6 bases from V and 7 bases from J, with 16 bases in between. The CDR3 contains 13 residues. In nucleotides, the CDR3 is TGTGCCAGCAGTTTGGTCCGGGACACAGAGCAGTACTTC. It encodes CASSLVRDTEQYF.

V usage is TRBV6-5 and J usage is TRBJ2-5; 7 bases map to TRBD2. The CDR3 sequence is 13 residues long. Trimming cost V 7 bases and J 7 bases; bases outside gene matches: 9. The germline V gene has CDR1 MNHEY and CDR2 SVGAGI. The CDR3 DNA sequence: TGTGCCAGCAAAGGGAGGGTAGCGGGGACCCAGTACTTC. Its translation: CASKGRVAGTQYF.

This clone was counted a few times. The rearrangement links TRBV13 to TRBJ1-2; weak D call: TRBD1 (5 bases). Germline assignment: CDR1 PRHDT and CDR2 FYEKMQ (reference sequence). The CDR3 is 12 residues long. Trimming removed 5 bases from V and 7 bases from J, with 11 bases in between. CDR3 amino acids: CASSEDSAGYTF. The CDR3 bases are TGTGCCAGCAGCGAAGACAGTGCTGGCTACACCTTC. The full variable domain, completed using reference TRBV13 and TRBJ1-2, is AAGVIQSPRHLIKEKRETATLKCYPIPRHDTVYWYQQGPGQDPQFLISFYEKMQSDKGSIPDRFSAQQFSDYHSELNMSSLELGDSALYFCASSEDSAGYTFGSGTRLTVV.

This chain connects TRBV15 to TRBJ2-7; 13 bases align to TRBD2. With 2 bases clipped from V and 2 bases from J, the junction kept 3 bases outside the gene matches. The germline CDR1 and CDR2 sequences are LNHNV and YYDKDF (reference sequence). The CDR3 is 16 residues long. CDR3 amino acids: CATSRPGTSGAYEQYF. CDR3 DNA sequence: TGTGCCACCAGCAGACCCGGGACTAGCGGGGCCTACGAGCAGTACTTC.